This T cell receptor beta chain was sequenced for a study of OX40 agonist ivuxolimab in advanced cancers. Overall study: Melanoma, hepatocellular carcinoma, head and neck or renal cell cancer occurred in dose-escalation patients.

Systemic immunosuppression or a history of autoimmune disease excluded patients. Study conclusions and caveats: CD4+ and CD8+ T cells in blood underwent clonal expansion by week 6 at 0.1 to 3.0 mg/kg. Antigen specificity of clonally expanded peripheral T cells was not established.

A word on this clone: The antigen is not known.

Profiling relied on immunoSEQ multiplex PCR, and the TCRdb table lists in-frame clones only, not all of them. This table holds roughly 90,000 clones, roughly 88% found once. CDR3 length equals 16 residues. Germline V gene lookup returns CDR1 SGDLS and CDR2 YYNGEE. V shed 3 bases, J shed 7 bases, and the junction held 10 bases outside the gene matches. This chain connects TRBV9 to TRBJ2-1, with 10 bases matching TRBD2. The receptor was derived from an adult with an advanced solid tumor such as melanoma, head and neck, liver or kidney cancer. Sample: CD4+ or CD8+ T cells sorted from blood, taken in a trial of the OX40 agonist ivuxolimab. CDR3 sequence reads: CASSESGGDYQNEQFF. The CDR3 coding sequence is TGTGCCAGCAGCGAGAGCGGGGGGGACTACCAGAATGAGCAGTTCTTC. Using reference TRBV9 and TRBJ2-1 for the parts outside the CDR3, the full variable domain is DSGVTQTPKHLITATGQRVTLRCSPRSGDLSVYWYQQSLDQGLQFLIQYYNGEERAKGNILERFSAQQFPDLHSELNLSSLELGDSALYFCASSESGGDYQNEQFFGPGTRLTVL.